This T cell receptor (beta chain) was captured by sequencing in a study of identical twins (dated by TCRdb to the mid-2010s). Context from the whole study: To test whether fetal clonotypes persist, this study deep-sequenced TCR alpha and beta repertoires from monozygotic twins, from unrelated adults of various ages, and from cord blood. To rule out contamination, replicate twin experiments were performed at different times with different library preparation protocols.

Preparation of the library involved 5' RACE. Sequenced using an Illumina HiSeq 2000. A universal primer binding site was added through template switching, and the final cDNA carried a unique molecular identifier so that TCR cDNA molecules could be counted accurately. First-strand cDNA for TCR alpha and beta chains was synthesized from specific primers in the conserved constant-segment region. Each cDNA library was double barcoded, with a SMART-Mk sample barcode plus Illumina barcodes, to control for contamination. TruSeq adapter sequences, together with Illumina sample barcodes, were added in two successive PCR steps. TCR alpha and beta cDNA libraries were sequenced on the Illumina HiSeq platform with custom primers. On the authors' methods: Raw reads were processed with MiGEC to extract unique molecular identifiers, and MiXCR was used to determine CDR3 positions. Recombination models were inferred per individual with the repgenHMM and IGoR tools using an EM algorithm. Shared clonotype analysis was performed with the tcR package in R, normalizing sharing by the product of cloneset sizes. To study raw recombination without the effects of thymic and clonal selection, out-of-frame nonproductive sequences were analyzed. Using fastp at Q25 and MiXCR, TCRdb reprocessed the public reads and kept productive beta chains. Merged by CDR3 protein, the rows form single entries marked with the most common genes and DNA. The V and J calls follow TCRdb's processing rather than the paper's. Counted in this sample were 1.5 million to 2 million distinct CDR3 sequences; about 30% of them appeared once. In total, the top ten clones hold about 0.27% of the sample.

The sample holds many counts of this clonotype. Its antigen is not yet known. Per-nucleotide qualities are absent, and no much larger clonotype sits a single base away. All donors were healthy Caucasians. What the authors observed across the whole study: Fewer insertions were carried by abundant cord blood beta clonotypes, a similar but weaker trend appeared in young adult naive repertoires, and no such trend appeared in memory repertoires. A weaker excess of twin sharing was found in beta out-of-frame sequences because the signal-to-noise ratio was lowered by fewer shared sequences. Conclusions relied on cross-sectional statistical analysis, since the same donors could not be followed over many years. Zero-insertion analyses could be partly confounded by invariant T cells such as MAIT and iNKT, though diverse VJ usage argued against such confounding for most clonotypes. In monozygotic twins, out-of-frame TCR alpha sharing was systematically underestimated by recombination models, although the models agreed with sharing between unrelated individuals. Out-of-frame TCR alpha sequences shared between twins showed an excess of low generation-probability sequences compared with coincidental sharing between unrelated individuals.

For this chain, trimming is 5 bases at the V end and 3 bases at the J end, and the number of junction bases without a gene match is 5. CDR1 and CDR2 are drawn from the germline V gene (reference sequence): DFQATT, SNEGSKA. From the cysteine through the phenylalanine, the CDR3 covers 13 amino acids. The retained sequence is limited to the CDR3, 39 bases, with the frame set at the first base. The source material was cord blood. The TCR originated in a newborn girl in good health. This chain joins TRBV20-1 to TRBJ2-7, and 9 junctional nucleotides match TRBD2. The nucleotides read TGCAGTGCTGGGACTAGCTCCGACTACGAGCAGTACTTC. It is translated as CSAGTSSDYEQYF.